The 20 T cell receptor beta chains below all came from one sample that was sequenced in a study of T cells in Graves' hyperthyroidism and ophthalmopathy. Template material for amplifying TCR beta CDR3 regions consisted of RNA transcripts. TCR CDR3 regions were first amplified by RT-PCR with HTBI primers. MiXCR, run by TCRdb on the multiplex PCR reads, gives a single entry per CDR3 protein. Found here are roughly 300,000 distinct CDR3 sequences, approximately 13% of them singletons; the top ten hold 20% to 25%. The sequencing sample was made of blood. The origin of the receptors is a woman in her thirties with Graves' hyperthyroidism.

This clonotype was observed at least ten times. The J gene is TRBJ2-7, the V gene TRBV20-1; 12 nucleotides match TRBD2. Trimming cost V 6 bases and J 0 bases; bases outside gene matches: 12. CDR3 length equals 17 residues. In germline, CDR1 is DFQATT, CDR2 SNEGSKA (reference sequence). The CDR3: CSADQLAGGPSSYEQYF. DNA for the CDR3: TGCAGTGCCGACCAACTAGCGGGAGGCCCAAGCTCCTACGAGCAGTACTTC.

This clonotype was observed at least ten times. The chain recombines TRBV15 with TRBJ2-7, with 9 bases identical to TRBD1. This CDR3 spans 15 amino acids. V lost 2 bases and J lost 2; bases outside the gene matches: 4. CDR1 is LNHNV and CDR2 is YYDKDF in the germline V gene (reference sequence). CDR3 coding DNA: TGTGCCACCAGCAGACCCGGGACAGGGACCTACGAGCAGTACTTC. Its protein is CATSRPGTGTYEQYF.

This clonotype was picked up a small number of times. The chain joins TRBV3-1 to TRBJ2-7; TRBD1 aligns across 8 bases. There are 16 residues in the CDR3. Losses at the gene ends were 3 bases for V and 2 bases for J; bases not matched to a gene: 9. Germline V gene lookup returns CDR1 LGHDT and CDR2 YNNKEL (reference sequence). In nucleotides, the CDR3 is TGTGCCAGCAGCCAGGCCCCCGGGACAGGAACCTACGAGCAGTACTTC. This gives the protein CASSQAPGTGTYEQYF.

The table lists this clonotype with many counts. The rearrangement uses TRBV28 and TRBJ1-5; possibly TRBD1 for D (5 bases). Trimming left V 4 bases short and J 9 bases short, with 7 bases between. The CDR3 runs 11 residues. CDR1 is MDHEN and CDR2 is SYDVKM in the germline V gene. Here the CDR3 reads CASSSGGPQHF. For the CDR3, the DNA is TGTGCCAGCAGTTCCGGGGGGCCCCAGCATTTT.

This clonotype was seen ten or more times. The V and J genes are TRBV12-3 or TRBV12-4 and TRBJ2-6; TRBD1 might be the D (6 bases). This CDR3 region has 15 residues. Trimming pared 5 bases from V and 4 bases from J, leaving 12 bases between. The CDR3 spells CASSNRVAGANVLTF. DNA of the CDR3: TGTGCCAGCAGTAACAGGGTTGCAGGGGCCAACGTCCTGACTTTC.

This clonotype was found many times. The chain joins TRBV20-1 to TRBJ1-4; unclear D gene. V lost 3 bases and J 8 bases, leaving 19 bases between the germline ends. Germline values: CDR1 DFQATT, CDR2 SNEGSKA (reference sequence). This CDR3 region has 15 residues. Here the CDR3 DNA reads TGCAGTGCTAGCGCGGATTCAGGAACGGGCGAAAAACTGTTTTTT. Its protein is CSASADSGTGEKLFF.

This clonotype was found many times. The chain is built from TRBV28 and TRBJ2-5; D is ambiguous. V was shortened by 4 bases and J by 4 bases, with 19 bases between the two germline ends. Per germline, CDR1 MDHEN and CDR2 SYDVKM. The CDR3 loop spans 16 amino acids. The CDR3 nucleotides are TGTGCCAGCAGTTCCCCGCGAGACCGCCAGGTAGAGACCCAGTACTTC. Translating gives CASSSPRDRQVETQYF.

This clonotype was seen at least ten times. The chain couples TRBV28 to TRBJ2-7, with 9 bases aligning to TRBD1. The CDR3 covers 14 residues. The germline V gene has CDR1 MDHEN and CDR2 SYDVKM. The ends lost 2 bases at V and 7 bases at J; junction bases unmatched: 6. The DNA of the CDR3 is TGTGCCAGCAGTTTAGGGGGACAGGGAAATGAGCAGTACTTC. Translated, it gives CASSLGGQGNEQYF.

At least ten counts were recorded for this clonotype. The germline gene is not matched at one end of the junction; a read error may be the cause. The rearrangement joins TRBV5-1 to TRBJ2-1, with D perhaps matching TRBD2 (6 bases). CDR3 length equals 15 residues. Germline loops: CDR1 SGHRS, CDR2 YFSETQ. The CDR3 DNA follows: TGTGCCAGCAGCTTAGACGGGAGCTCCTACAATGAGCAGTTCTTC. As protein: CASSLDGSSYNEQFF.

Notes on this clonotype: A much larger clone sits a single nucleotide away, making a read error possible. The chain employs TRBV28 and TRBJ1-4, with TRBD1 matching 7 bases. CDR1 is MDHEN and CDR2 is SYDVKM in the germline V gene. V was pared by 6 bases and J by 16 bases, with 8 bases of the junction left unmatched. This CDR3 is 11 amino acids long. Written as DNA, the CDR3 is TGTGCCAGCAGCGTCCGGGACAGCGAGTTTTTT. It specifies CASSVRDSEFF.

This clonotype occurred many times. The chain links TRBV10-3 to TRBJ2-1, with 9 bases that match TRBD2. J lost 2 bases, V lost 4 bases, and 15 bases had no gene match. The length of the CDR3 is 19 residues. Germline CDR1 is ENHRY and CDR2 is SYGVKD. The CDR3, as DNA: TGTGCCATCAGTGTTCACTCCCCCACTAGCGGGCAAACCTACAATGAGCAGTTCTTC. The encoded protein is CAISVHSPTSGQTYNEQFF.

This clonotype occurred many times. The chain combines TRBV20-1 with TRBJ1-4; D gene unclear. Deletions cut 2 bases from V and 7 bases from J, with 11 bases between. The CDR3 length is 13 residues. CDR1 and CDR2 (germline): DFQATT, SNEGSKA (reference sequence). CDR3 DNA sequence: TGCAGTGCTAGATCCGGGATAGCTGAAAAACTGTTTTTT. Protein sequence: CSARSGIAEKLFF.

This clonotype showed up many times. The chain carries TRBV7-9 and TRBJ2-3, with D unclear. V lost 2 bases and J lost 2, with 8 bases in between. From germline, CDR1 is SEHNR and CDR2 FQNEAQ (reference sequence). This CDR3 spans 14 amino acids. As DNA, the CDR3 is TGTGCCAGCAGCTTACTCCGGGCCACAGATACGCAGTATTTT. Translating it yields CASSLLRATDTQYF.

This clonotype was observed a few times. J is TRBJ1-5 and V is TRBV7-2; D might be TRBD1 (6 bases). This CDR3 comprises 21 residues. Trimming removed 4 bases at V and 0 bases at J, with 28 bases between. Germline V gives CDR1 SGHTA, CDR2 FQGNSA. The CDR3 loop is CASSSNPGRGPENYSNQPQHF. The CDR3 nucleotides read TGTGCCAGCAGCTCCAACCCCGGCAGGGGCCCCGAAAATTATAGCAATCAGCCCCAGCATTTT.

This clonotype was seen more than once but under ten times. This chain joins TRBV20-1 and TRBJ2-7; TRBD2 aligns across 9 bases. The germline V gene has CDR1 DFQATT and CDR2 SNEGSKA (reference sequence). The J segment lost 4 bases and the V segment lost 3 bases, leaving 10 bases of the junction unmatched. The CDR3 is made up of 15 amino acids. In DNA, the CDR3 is TGCAGTGCTAGGACGGTAGGGACTAGCTGGTACGAGCAGTACTTC. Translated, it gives CSARTVGTSWYEQYF.

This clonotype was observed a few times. The CDR3 DNA is TGTGCCTGGAGTGCCGGGGAGGTGGGCCGTCAGCCCCAGCATTTT. It encodes CAWSAGEVGRQPQHF. The V call is TRBV30, the J call TRBJ1-5; D gene ambiguous. V was pared by 1 base and J by 6 bases, with 16 bases between. This CDR3 spans 15 amino acids. Germline-derived CDR1 and CDR2 are GTSNPN and SVGIG (reference sequence).

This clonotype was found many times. The CDR3 nucleotides read TGTGCCAGCAGTTTAGCGGAGGAAAGGGGCCCTGAAGCTTTCTTT. This translates into CASSLAEERGPEAFF. V and J are TRBV12-3 or TRBV12-4 and TRBJ1-1, with D maybe TRBD1 (5 bases). Trimming took off 0 bases at V and 6 bases at J, with 14 bases between the two ends. The CDR3 has 15 amino acids.

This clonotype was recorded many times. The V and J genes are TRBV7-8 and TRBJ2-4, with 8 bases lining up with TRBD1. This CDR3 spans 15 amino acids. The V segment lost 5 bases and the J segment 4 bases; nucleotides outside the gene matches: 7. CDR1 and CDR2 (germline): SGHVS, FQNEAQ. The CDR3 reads CASSPPGTGKNIQYF. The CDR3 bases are TGTGCCAGCAGCCCCCCTGGGACAGGAAAAAACATTCAGTACTTC.

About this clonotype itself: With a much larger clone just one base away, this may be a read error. CDR3 nucleotide sequence: TGTGCCAGCTCACCGGGGAAACTGGCTTTCTTT. It specifies CASSPGKLAFF. The V and J genes are TRBV18 and TRBJ1-1; D remains unclear. Trimming stripped 3 bases from V and 11 bases from J, with 10 bases between. This CDR3 is 11 amino acids long. Germline CDR1 and CDR2: KGHSH and LQKENI.

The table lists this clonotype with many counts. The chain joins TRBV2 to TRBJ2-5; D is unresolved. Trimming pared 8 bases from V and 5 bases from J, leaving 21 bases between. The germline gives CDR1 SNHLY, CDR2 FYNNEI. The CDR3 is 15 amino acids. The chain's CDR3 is CASGRSDPEGETQYF. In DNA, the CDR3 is TGTGCCAGCGGCCGCTCGGACCCTGAAGGGGAGACCCAGTACTTC. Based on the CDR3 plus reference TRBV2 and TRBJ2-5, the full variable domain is EPEVTQTPSHQVTQMGQEVILRCVPISNHLYFYWYRQILGQKVEFLVSFYNNEISEKSEIFDDQFSVERPDGSNFTLKIRSTKLEDSAMYFCASGRSDPEGETQYFGPGTRLLVL.